This T cell receptor beta chain comes out of a study of blood T cell repertoires in COVID-19 (TCRdb year 2020). At the level of the whole study: Samples covering the acute and convalescent phases of COVID-19 were provided by collaborators in the United States, Italy and Spain. The material from the prospective study consisted of cDNA or gDNA derived from T cells, B-cell-depleted T cells, or PBMCs. Subjects who had been exposed to COVID-19, were actively infected with it, or had recovered from it provided the deeply sampled blood TCRbeta repertoires that made up the dataset. A freely available public database, intended as a resource for researchers studying the immune response to SARS-CoV-2, is where the repertoires were released. The samples were drawn from two sources: the first 160 participants of the ongoing ImmuneRACE study, and fewer than 1,500 subjects contributed by 6 global collaborators. Sample metadata almost always included a de-identified subject ID, COVID-19 status, age in years and sex. Where HLA class I and class II types were available, the types were taken from metadata supplied by the sample provider, not from assay-based typing.

Each collaborating institution followed its own protocols to collect whole blood in K2EDTA tubes. For TCRbeta analysis, collaborator samples were shipped as frozen whole blood, as isolated PBMCs, or as DNA extracted from either sample type. Details on this clone: This receptor's antigen is unknown. No clone much larger than this one lies a single base away; base qualities are absent.

Summary of the overall study and its limitations: The amount of clinical and demographic metadata varied by source and participant and was provided uncurated.

TCRbeta CDR3 regions were amplified from genomic DNA using the immunoSEQ Assay, a bias-controlled multiplex PCR. Per the authors' processing: The number of nucleated cells in each sample was estimated from the amplification of reference gene primers within the assay. To quantify the absolute abundance of each unique TCRbeta CDR3 rearrangement, sequence reads were collapsed and filtered. For each sample, productive Simpson clonality was calculated by taking the square root of Simpson's diversity index across productive rearrangements. TCRdb mirrors the immuneACCESS table, restricted to in-frame sequences. Some clones are absent from its copies; in checked studies, under half trace to an unresolved V gene, and the reason for the others is unknown. The V and J calls and clone size are taken from that table; D and trimming were inferred from the DNA. Across this sample there are 130,000 to 150,000 clones, with more than 70% seen only once. The ten largest clones represent around 1.5% of the sample.

The source material was peripheral blood. This TCR derives from a human donor in a cohort sampled during active COVID-19.

The DNA is as follows: TGTGCCACCGACAGGGGTTTAGCGGGGGGCTACACAGATACGCAGTATTTT. It translates as CATDRGLAGGYTDTQYF. The V gene is TRBV19 and the J gene is TRBJ2-3; 10 middle bases align to TRBD2. CDR1 is given as LNHDA and CDR2 as SQIVND, both from the germline V gene (reference sequence). The CDR3 contains 17 residues, cysteine and phenylalanine counted. Only CDR3 DNA is held: 51 bases, read in frame from base 1. V ends up 10 bases short and J 2 bases short, with an unmatched junction base count of 15.